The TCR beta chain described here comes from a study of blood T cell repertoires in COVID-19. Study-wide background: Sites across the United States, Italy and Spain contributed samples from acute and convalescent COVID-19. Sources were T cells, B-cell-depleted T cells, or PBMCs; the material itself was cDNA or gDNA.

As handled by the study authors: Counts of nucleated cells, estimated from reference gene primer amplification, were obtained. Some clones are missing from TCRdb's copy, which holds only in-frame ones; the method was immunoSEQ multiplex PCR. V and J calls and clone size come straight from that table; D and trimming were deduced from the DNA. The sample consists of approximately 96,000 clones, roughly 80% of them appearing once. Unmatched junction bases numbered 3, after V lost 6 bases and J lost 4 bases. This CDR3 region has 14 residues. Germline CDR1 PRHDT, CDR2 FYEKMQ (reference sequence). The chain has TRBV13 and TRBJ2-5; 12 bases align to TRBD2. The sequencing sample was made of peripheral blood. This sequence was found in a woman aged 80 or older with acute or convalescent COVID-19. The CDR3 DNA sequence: TGTGCCAGCAGACTAGCGGGGGGAGGAGAGACCCAGTACTTC. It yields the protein CASRLAGGGETQYF.